These 19 T cell receptor beta chains came from one sample sequenced in a study of shared clonotypes between healthy human individuals. Measured with immunoSEQ multiplex PCR; TCRdb has only the in-frame clones, and not every one. This sample yields about 2.3 million clones, of which about 90% are seen a single time; 0.37% belongs to the top ten. Sequencing was done on a sample of naive CD4+ T cells from PBMCs. The subset is: CD45RA+ positively selected. All receptors come from a man aged 18 to 30 in good health. Some clones in this sample may be carry-over from other donors' samples.

The J gene is TRBJ2-7, the V gene TRBV4-1, with 9 bases that match TRBD2. The V and J ends lost 1 base and 5 bases, in that order; junction bases with no gene match: 9. The CDR3 consists of 16 residues. The germline V gene has CDR1 MGHRA and CDR2 YSYEKL. The DNA for the CDR3 is TGCGCCAGCAGCCAAGGTCCTAGCGGGATTGTTGACGAGCAGTACTTC. Translated, it gives CASSQGPSGIVDEQYF.

The V call is TRBV5-1, the J call TRBJ2-1; 9 bases are shared with TRBD2. The ends lost 6 bases at V and 7 bases at J; junction bases unmatched: 11. CDR1 is SGHRS and CDR2 is YFSETQ in the germline V gene. The CDR3 spans 15 residues. The CDR3 nucleotides are TGCGCCAGCAAAGGAGTAGCGGGAGAAACGAATGAGCAGTTCTTC. This sequence encodes CASKGVAGETNEQFF.

In this sample, this clone turned up once. The V and J genes are TRBV29-1 and TRBJ2-1; TRBD1 is a possible D gene (6 bases). Trimming left V 0 bases short and J 8 bases short, with 8 bases between. Germline V gives CDR1 SQVTM, CDR2 ANQGSEA. This CDR3 spans 12 amino acids. DNA for the CDR3: TGCAGCGTTGAAGAACAGGGCGATGAGCAGTTCTTC. Translated: CSVEEQGDEQFF.

This clone was seen only once. The chain employs TRBV28 and TRBJ2-4; D is possibly TRBD1 (6 bases). Looked up from germline, CDR1 is MDHEN and CDR2 is SYDVKM. Trimming left V 5 bases short and J 0 bases short, with 14 bases between. The length of the CDR3 is 16 residues. The DNA for the CDR3 is TGTGCCAGCAGTCTCGGACAGAAATTAGCCAAAAACATTCAGTACTTC. It encodes CASSLGQKLAKNIQYF.

The chain employs TRBV11-3 and TRBJ2-3; the D is unclear. The V end lost 2 bases, the J end lost 9 bases, and 15 bases lay between the germline ends. Germline loops: CDR1 SGHNT, CDR2 YENEEA. CDR3 length: 14 amino acids. The CDR3 DNA sequence: TGTGCCAGCAGCTTACCCCTCATTGTGTGGACGCAGTATTTT. Translated, it gives CASSLPLIVWTQYF.

This chain links TRBV15 with TRBJ2-5, with TRBD1 matching 7 bases. The ends lost 8 bases at V and 5 bases at J; junction bases unmatched: 11. The length of the CDR3 is 14 residues. From germline, CDR1 is LNHNV and CDR2 YYDKDF (reference sequence). The CDR3 DNA is TGTGCCACCGCCCGGGACAGCAGAGGGGAGACCCAGTACTTC. As protein: CATARDSRGETQYF.

As concerns this clone: Other DNA sequences in the same sample also yield this CDR3. The chain's CDR3 is CASSPGQMNTEAFF. CDR3 sequence (DNA): TGTGCCAGCTCACCGGGACAAATGAACACTGAAGCTTTCTTT. This chain uses TRBV18 with TRBJ1-1; a weak D match, TRBD1 (6 bases). V dropped 3 bases and J dropped 0 bases, with 8 bases sitting between them. The V gene's germline CDR1 is KGHSH and CDR2 LQKENI. The CDR3 contains 14 residues.

This clone was recorded only once. The J gene is TRBJ2-7, the V gene TRBV28; TRBD2 matches 7 bases. This CDR3 has 13 amino acids. In germline, CDR1 is MDHEN, CDR2 SYDVKM. The junction had 8 bases not matched to a gene; V was cut back by 10 bases and J by 2 bases. In nucleotides, the CDR3 is TGTGCCATCCGGGGAGGGGCCACCTACGAGCAGTACTTC. Its protein is CAIRGGATYEQYF.

This chain connects TRBV4-2 to TRBJ2-6; no clear D gene. Per germline, CDR1 LGHNA and CDR2 YNFKEQ. Trimming took off 0 bases at V and 4 bases at J, with 10 bases between the two ends. The CDR3 consists of 16 residues. The CDR3 region has the DNA TGTGCCAGCAGCCAAGATCCCCTGTTAGGGGCCAACGTCCTGACTTTC. Its protein is CASSQDPLLGANVLTF.

V is TRBV27 and J is TRBJ1-2; D is undetermined. The CDR3 loop spans 13 amino acids. Germline V gene lookup returns CDR1 MNHEY and CDR2 SMNVEV (reference sequence). V lost 2 bases and J 2 bases, leaving 6 bases between the germline ends. The CDR3 sequence: CASSLGRNYGYTF. The CDR3 DNA follows: TGTGCCAGCAGTTTAGGCCGGAACTATGGCTACACCTTC.

This rearrangement joins TRBV14 to TRBJ2-7, with TRBD2 as a possible D gene (6 bases). Germline V gives CDR1 SGHDN, CDR2 FVKESK. The V and J ends lost 0 bases and 2 bases respectively, with 14 bases between them. CDR3 size: 16 residues. This CDR3 reads CASSQDRSQRAYEQYF. The CDR3 DNA is TGTGCCAGCAGCCAAGATCGGAGTCAGCGGGCCTACGAGCAGTACTTC.

V gene TRBV7-9 combines with J gene TRBJ1-5, with 10 bases that match TRBD1. Trimming at V came to 1 base and at J to 3 bases, leaving 6 bases not matched to a gene. Germline CDR1 is SEHNR and CDR2 is FQNEAQ (reference sequence). This CDR3 spans 17 amino acids. CDR3 DNA sequence: TGTGCCAGCAGCTTAGTACCGGGACAGGGGCCCAATCAGCCCCAGCATTTT. Translating it yields CASSLVPGQGPNQPQHF.

The J gene is TRBJ2-1, the V gene TRBV2; unclear D gene. Trimming shortened V by 1 base and J by 11 bases, and 15 bases separated the two germline ends. The CDR3 loop spans 14 amino acids. CDR1 is SNHLY and CDR2 is FYNNEI in the germline V gene. CDR3 sequence reads: CASSEEGRRSQQFF. As DNA, the CDR3 is TGTGCCAGCAGTGAAGAGGGCAGGCGTTCCCAGCAGTTCTTC.

The chain joins TRBV19 to TRBJ1-2; tentative D call: TRBD1 (5 bases). Trimming took off 6 bases at V and 8 bases at J, with 16 bases between the two ends. This CDR3 has 13 amino acids. CDR1 and CDR2 from the germline V gene are LNHDA and SQIVND (reference sequence). DNA for the CDR3: TGTGCCAGTAGGGCGGACACTATTAAGGGCTACACCTTC. Translated, it gives CASRADTIKGYTF.

The chain couples TRBV5-1 to TRBJ2-3; D gene ambiguous. Trimming shortened V by 3 bases and J by 1 base, and 6 bases separated the two germline ends. This CDR3 has 13 residues. Germline CDR1 reads SGHRS; CDR2 reads YFSETQ. In nucleotides, the CDR3 is TGCGCCAGCAGCTACCCTGGCACAGATACGCAGTATTTT. Its protein is CASSYPGTDTQYF. Filled out from reference TRBV5-1 and TRBJ2-3, the complete variable domain reads KAGVTQTPRYLIKTRGQQVTLSCSPISGHRSVSWYQQTPGQGLQFLFEYFSETQRNKGNFPGRFSGRQFSNSRSEMNVSTLELGDSALYLCASSYPGTDTQYFGPGTRLTVL.

The chain joins TRBV18 to TRBJ1-4; D is undetermined. Germline-derived CDR1 and CDR2 are KGHSH and LQKENI. CDR3 size: 17 residues. Trimming stripped 4 bases from V and 3 bases from J, with 18 bases between. CDR3 nucleotides: TGTGCCAGCTCACGGGAGGCGAGCGGGCCAGCTAATGAAAAACTGTTTTTT. It is translated as CASSREASGPANEKLFF.

This clone occurred once. The J gene is TRBJ1-2, the V gene TRBV28, with 10 bases fitting TRBD1. J was trimmed by 6 bases and V by 6 bases; bases with no gene match: 7. Per germline, CDR1 MDHEN and CDR2 SYDVKM. The CDR3 is 14 residues long. CDR3 nucleotides: TGTGCCAGCAGAAGACCGGACAGGGGGGATGGCTACACCTTC. Protein sequence: CASRRPDRGDGYTF.

The rearrangement uses TRBV28 and TRBJ1-1; maybe TRBD1 (6 bases). Trimming shortened V by 4 bases and J by 4 bases, and 13 bases separated the two germline ends. Germline CDR1 and CDR2: MDHEN and SYDVKM. The CDR3 covers 14 residues. The CDR3, as DNA: TGTGCCAGCAGTTCGGCGGGGGCGATCACTGAAGCTTTCTTT. Translation: CASSSAGAITEAFF.

The chain links TRBV5-4 to TRBJ1-2; TRBD1 matches 12 bases. Germline V lookup: CDR1 SGHNT, CDR2 YYREEE (reference sequence). The trim removed 4 bases at V and 4 bases at J, leaving 5 bases unmatched. This CDR3 is built from 15 residues. This CDR3 is CASSVGQGAGYGYTF. CDR3 nucleotides: TGTGCCAGCAGCGTGGGACAGGGGGCTGGCTATGGCTACACCTTC.